Each of the 11 T cell receptor beta chains below was sequenced from the same sample in a study of blood T cell repertoires in COVID-19. TCRdb's table, derived via immunoSEQ multiplex PCR, lists solely in-frame clones and lacks some. The data contain 150,000 to 200,000 clones, about 85% of them singletons. The sample was peripheral blood. These receptors all come from a man younger than 35 with acute or convalescent COVID-19.

The J gene is TRBJ2-6, the V gene TRBV21-1; TRBD1, as called in the table, went unchecked against the DNA. TRBV21-1 is a recognized pseudogene. The CDR3 runs 18 residues. CDR3 residues: CASSLRTGKGSGANVLTF. The CDR3 DNA is TGTGCCAGCAGCTTAAGGACAGGGAAAGGGTCTGGGGCCAACGTCCTGACTTTC.

The rearrangement links TRBV27 to TRBJ1-5, with D unclear. V was trimmed by 1 base and J by 0 bases, leaving 22 bases between them. Per germline, CDR1 MNHEY and CDR2 SMNVEV (reference sequence). The CDR3 extends over 20 amino acids. This CDR3 is CASSLLAYVSGIYSNQPQHF. The CDR3 coding sequence is TGTGCCAGCAGTTTATTAGCGTATGTGTCGGGCATCTATAGCAATCAGCCCCAGCATTTT.

This clone came up a few times. The CDR3 sequence: CSVEAGVVGELFF. CDR3 bases: TGCAGCGTTGAGGCAGGGGTAGTGGGGGAGCTGTTTTTT. This rearrangement joins TRBV29-1 to TRBJ2-2; D perhaps matches TRBD1 (6 bases). V lost 3 bases and J lost 8, with 13 bases in between. Germline loops: CDR1 SQVTM, CDR2 ANQGSEA. The CDR3 spans 13 residues.

The CDR3 loop reads CASSEDSTGANVLTF. The CDR3, as DNA: TGTGCCAGCAGCGAGGATTCAACTGGGGCCAACGTCCTGACTTTC. The V gene is TRBV2, the J gene TRBJ2-6, with D unresolved. Germline CDR1 and CDR2: SNHLY and FYNNEI. Trimming took off 6 bases at V and 2 bases at J, with 11 bases between the two ends. CDR3 length: 15 amino acids.

The V and J genes are TRBV5-5 and TRBJ2-7; 7 bases fit TRBD1. The CDR3 has 15 residues. J gave up 5 bases and V 0 bases, and 8 bases lay outside the gene matches. CDR1 is SGHKS and CDR2 is YYEKEE in the germline V gene (reference sequence). The CDR3 protein is CASSLDPTGTDEQYV. In DNA form, the CDR3 reads TGTGCCAGCAGCTTGGACCCTACCGGGACAGACGAGCAGTACGTC.

The V and J genes are TRBV3-1 (or the pseudogene TRBV3-2) and TRBJ2-2; D is undetermined. Between the trimmed V and J ends, which lost 0 bases and 5 bases, there was a span of 7 bases. This CDR3 region has 14 residues. Germline assignment: CDR1 LGHDT and CDR2 YNNKEL (reference sequence). CDR3 loop: CASSQDLFTGELFF. In DNA, the CDR3 is TGTGCCAGCAGCCAAGATCTCTTTACCGGGGAGCTGTTTTTT.

The chain carries TRBV7-9 and TRBJ2-5; TRBD1 matches at 10 bases. Looked up from germline, CDR1 is SEHNR and CDR2 is FQNEAQ (reference sequence). The CDR3 consists of 15 residues. With 5 bases clipped from V and 3 bases from J, the junction kept 6 bases outside the gene matches. CDR3 region: CASSLLGTGEETQYF. CDR3 bases: TGTGCCAGCAGCCTCCTGGGGACAGGGGAAGAGACCCAGTACTTC. Full variable domain (rest looked up from reference TRBV7-9 and TRBJ2-5): DTGVSQNPRHKITKRGQNVTFRCDPISEHNRLYWYRQTLGQGPEFLTYFQNEAQLEKSRLLSDRFSAERPKGSFSTLEIQRTEQGDSAMYLCASSLLGTGEETQYFGPGTRLLVL.

CDR3 loop: CASSQGGVGNQPQHF. CDR3 nucleotide sequence: TGCGCCAGCAGCCAAGGGGGGGTAGGCAATCAGCCCCAGCATTTT. This chain joins TRBV4-1 and TRBJ1-5; a possible D gene is TRBD1 (5 bases). CDR1 is MGHRA, CDR2 YSYEKL, per germline. CDR3 size: 15 residues. The V end was cut by 1 base, the J end by 2 bases, with 9 bases between.

With respect to this clone: Different DNA sequences within this sample yield the same CDR3. This chain joins TRBV7-9 and TRBJ1-4, with 9 nucleotides matching TRBD1. The CDR3 is 14 amino acids. Germline trimming cut 4 bases from V and 8 bases from J; bases unmatched to any gene: 5. Germline assignment: CDR1 SEHNR and CDR2 FQNEAQ (reference sequence). CDR3 loop: CASSWGQGREKLFF. DNA for the CDR3: TGTGCCAGCAGCTGGGGACAGGGTAGGGAAAAACTGTTTTTT.

The V and J genes are TRBV7-9 and TRBJ2-3; 7 positions agree with TRBD1. Germline V lookup: CDR1 SEHNR, CDR2 FQNEAQ (reference sequence). This CDR3 has 14 residues. The trim removed 5 bases at V and 9 bases at J, leaving 11 bases unmatched. CDR3 sequence reads: CASSHTGAWETQYF. The DNA for the CDR3 is TGTGCCAGCAGCCACACAGGGGCTTGGGAGACGCAGTATTTT.

CDR3 nucleotide sequence: TGTGCCAGCAGTGAGGGGTGGACAGGGGGAAGAAAGACCCAGTACTTC. It codes for CASSEGWTGGRKTQYF. The chain combines TRBV2 with TRBJ2-5; 10 positions match TRBD1. CDR1 and CDR2 from the germline V gene are SNHLY and FYNNEI. This CDR3 has 16 residues. Trimming took 3 bases from V and 6 from J; bases not matched to a gene: 10.